This T cell receptor beta chain stems from a study of blood T cell repertoires in COVID-19. The ends lost 0 bases at V and 5 bases at J; junction bases unmatched: 4. Per germline, CDR1 PRHDT and CDR2 FYEKMQ (reference sequence). The CDR3 is 16 residues long. The method was immunoSEQ multiplex PCR; TCRdb's version includes in-frame clones alone and lacks a portion of them. The sample contains under 60,000 clones, about nine tenths of which appear only once. The V gene is TRBV13, the J gene TRBJ2-3, with 11 bases fitting TRBD1. The sequence came from a woman over 75 with acute or convalescent COVID-19. Sequencing input: peripheral blood. DNA of the CDR3: TGTGCCAGCAGCTTAGGCGGACAGGGGGCCGAAGATACGCAGTATTTT. Encoded protein: CASSLGGQGAEDTQYF.